In this sample, the clone carrying this T cell receptor (beta chain) turned up once. The data stem from a study of blood T cell repertoires in COVID-19. Overall study context: Researchers got acute and convalescent COVID-19 samples from the United States, Italy and Spain. T cells, B-cell-depleted T cells, or PBMCs supplied cDNA or gDNA.

Study processing details: From reference gene primer amplification, estimates of nucleated cell counts were derived. The assay was immunoSEQ multiplex PCR, and TCRdb's table has in-frame clones only and misses some. That table furnishes V, J and clone size, whereas the DNA furnished D and trimming. The sample yields 200,000 to 300,000 clones, about nine tenths seen once. V shed 2 bases and J 3 bases; nucleotides not matched to a gene: 9. Germline lookup yields CDR1 SGHRS and CDR2 YFSETQ. CDR3 length: 16 residues. Clinical history as reported by participants underpinned cohort assignment. Sequencing was done on a sample of PBMCs or T cells enriched from blood (not recorded which). The receptor's source is a woman between 35 and 50 years old with acute COVID-19. The chain joins TRBV5-1 to TRBJ2-7; 9 nucleotides agree with TRBD2. CDR3 nucleotides: TGCGCCAGCAGCTTAACGACTAGCGGAACCTACTACGAGCAGTACTTC. Its translation is CASSLTTSGTYYEQYF.